This entry describes one T cell receptor beta chain. This entry comes from a study of blood T cell repertoires in COVID-19. At the level of the study: Samples taken during acute and convalescent COVID-19 were collected in the United States, Italy and Spain.

Trimming stripped 6 bases from V and 5 bases from J, with 13 bases between. The CDR3 sequence is 14 residues long. Germline loops: CDR1 MDHEN, CDR2 SYDVKM. Some clones are missing from TCRdb's copy, which holds only in-frame ones; the method was immunoSEQ multiplex PCR. The table lists about 200,000 clones, 70% to 90% of them singletons, with around 5.8% in the top ten. The sample taken for sequencing was peripheral blood. The sequence came from a man in his forties or fifties with active or convalescent COVID-19. The chain joins TRBV28 to TRBJ1-4; D unclear. CDR3 loop: CASRTGDWNEKLFF. DNA for the CDR3: TGTGCCAGCAGAACCGGGGATTGGAATGAAAAACTGTTTTTT.